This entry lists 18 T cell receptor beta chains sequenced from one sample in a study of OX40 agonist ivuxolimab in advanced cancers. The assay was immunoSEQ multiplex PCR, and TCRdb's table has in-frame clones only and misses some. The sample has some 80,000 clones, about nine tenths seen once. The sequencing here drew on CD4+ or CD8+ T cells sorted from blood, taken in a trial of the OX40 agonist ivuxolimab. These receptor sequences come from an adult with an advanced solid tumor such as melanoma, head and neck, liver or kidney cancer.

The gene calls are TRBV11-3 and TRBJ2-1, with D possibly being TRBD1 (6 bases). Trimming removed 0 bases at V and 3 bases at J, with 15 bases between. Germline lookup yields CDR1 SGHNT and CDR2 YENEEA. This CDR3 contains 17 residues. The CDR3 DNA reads TGTGCCAGCAGCTTAGAATCCGCGACAGGAGGCTACAATGAGCAGTTCTTC. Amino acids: CASSLESATGGYNEQFF.

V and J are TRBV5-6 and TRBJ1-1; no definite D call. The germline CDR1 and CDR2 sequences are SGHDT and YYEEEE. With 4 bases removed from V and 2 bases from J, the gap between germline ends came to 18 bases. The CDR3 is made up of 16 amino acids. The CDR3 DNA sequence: TGTGCCAGCAGCCTATTATCTACTGGGCGCAACACTGAAGCTTTCTTT. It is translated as CASSLLSTGRNTEAFF.

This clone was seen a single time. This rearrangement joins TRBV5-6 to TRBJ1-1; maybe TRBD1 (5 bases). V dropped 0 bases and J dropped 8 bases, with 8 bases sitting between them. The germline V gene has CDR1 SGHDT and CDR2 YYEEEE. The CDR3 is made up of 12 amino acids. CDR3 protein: CASSLVSGEAFF. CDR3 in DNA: TGTGCCAGCAGCTTGGTTTCAGGGGAAGCTTTCTTT.

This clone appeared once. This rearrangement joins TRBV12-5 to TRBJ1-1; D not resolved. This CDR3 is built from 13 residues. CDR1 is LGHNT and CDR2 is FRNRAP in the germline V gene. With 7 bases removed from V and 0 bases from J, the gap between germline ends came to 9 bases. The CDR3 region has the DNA TGTGCTAGTGTTGCGAACCTGAACACTGAAGCTTTCTTT. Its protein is CASVANLNTEAFF.

Here the CDR3 DNA reads TGTGCCATCGGGATCTCAGAGTTCACTGAAGCTTTCTTT. Translation gives CAIGISEFTEAFF. The chain joins TRBV10-3 to TRBJ1-1; D call uncertain. CDR1 is ENHRY, CDR2 SYGVKD, per germline. The ends were cut back, 8 bases at V and 4 bases at J, with 14 bases in the middle. There are 13 residues in the CDR3.

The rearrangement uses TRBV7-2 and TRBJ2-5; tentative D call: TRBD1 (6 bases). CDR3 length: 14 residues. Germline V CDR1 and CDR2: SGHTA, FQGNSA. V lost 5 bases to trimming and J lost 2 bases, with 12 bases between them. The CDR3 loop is CASSGQWLQETQYF. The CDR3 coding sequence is TGTGCCAGCAGCGGACAGTGGCTACAAGAGACCCAGTACTTC.

The CDR3 loop reads CASSGASATSYEQYF. CDR3 bases: TGTGCCAGCAGCGGGGCTAGCGCCACTTCCTACGAGCAGTACTTC. The rearrangement joins TRBV7-2 to TRBJ2-7, with a weak D call TRBD2 (6 bases). The germline V gene has CDR1 SGHTA and CDR2 FQGNSA. The CDR3 length is 15 residues. V lost 5 bases, J lost 1 base, and 15 bases lay in between.

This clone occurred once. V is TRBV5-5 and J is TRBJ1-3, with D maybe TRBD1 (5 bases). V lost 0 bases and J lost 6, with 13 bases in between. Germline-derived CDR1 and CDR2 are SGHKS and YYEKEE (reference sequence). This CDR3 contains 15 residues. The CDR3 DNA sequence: TGTGCCAGCAGCTTGGACGTTGGGGGTCAAAACACCATATATTTT. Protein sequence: CASSLDVGGQNTIYF.

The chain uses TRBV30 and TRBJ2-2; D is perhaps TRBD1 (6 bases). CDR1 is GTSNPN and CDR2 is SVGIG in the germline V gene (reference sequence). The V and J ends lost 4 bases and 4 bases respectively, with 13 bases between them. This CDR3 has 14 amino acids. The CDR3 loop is CAWTRDTSTGELFF. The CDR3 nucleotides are TGTGCCTGGACCCGGGACACTAGCACCGGGGAGCTGTTTTTT.

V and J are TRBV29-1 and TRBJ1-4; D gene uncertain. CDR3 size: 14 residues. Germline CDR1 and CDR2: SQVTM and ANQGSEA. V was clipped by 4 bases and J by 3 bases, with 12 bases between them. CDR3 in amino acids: CSVGGGNSNEKLFF. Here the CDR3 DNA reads TGCAGCGTTGGCGGCGGGAATTCTAATGAAAAACTGTTTTTT.

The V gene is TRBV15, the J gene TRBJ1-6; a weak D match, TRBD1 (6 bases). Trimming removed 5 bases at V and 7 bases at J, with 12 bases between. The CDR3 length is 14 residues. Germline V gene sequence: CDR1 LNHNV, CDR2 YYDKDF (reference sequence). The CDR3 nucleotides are TGTGCCACCAGCCTCCGGGACACCAATTCACCCCTCCACTTT. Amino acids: CATSLRDTNSPLHF.

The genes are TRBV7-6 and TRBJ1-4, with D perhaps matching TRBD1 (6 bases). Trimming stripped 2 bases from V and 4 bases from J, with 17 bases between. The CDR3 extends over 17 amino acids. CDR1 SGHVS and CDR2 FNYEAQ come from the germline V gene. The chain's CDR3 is CASSLRVRGRYNEKLFF. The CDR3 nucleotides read TGTGCCAGCAGCTTAAGAGTTCGGGGGCGGTATAATGAAAAACTGTTTTTT.

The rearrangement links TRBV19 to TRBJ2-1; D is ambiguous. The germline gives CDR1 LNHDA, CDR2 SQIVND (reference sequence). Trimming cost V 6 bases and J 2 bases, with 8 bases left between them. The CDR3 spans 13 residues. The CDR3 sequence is CASSQLPYNEQFF. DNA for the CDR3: TGTGCCAGTAGCCAACTCCCCTACAATGAGCAGTTCTTC.

CDR3 protein: CAWSVQVYEQYF. CDR3 nucleotide sequence: TGTGCCTGGAGTGTACAAGTATACGAGCAGTACTTC. This chain connects TRBV30 to TRBJ2-5; no reliable D call. The J call may be wrong; the DNA end is better matched by TRBJ2-7. The CDR3 sequence is 12 residues long. CDR1 is GTSNPN and CDR2 is SVGIG in the germline V gene (reference sequence).

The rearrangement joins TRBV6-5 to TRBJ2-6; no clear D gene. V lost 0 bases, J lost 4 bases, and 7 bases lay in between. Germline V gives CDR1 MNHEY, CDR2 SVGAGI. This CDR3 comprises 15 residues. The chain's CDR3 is CASSYSIWGANVLTF. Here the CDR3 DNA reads TGTGCCAGCAGTTACTCGATTTGGGGGGCCAACGTCCTGACTTTC.

The CDR3 is CASRGTGANVLTF. The CDR3 DNA reads as TGTGCCAGCAGGGGGACTGGGGCCAACGTCCTGACTTTC. The gene calls are TRBV6-5 and TRBJ2-6, with D uncertain. This CDR3 has 13 amino acids. V was pared by 6 bases and J by 2 bases, with 5 bases between. Germline CDR1 reads MNHEY; CDR2 reads SVGAGI.

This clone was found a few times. The CDR3 DNA sequence: TGCGCCAGCAGCTTGGACCGGGCCTCGGGCTCCTACAATGAGCAGTTCTTC. Its protein is CASSLDRASGSYNEQFF. J is TRBJ2-1 and V is TRBV5-1; D not certain. The germline V and J ends were trimmed by 0 bases and 0 bases, with 13 bases remaining between them. From germline, CDR1 is SGHRS and CDR2 YFSETQ. This CDR3 region has 17 residues.

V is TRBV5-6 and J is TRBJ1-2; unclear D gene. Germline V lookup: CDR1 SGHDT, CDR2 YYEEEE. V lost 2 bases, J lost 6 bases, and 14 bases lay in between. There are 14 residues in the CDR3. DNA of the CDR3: TGTGCCAGCAGCTTAAGGACGTCCCGTAATGGCTACACCTTC. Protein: CASSLRTSRNGYTF.